Sequencing of this T cell receptor beta chain was carried out in a study of blood T cell repertoires in COVID-19. V was shortened by 7 bases and J by 3 bases, with 7 bases between the two germline ends. The CDR3 sequence is 11 residues long. Per the germline V gene, CDR1 is MDHEN and CDR2 is SYDVKM. The assay was immunoSEQ multiplex PCR, and TCRdb's table has in-frame clones only and misses some. The sample carries under 200,000 clones, approximately 83% recorded once. The TCR originated in a human donor with acute or convalescent COVID-19. The donor label of this sample is uncertain. The sample comprised peripheral blood. V usage is TRBV28 and J usage is TRBJ2-7, with D possibly TRBD2 on 5 matching bases. Written as DNA, the CDR3 is TGTGCCAGCACCGGGGTCTACGAGCAGTACTTC. Protein product: CASTGVYEQYF. Full variable domain (remainder filled in from reference TRBV28 and TRBJ2-7): DVKVTQSSRYLVKRTGEKVFLECVQDMDHENMFWYRQDPGLGLRLIYFSYDVKMKEKGDIPEGYSVSREKKERFSLILESASTNQTSMYLCASTGVYEQYFGPGTRLTVT.